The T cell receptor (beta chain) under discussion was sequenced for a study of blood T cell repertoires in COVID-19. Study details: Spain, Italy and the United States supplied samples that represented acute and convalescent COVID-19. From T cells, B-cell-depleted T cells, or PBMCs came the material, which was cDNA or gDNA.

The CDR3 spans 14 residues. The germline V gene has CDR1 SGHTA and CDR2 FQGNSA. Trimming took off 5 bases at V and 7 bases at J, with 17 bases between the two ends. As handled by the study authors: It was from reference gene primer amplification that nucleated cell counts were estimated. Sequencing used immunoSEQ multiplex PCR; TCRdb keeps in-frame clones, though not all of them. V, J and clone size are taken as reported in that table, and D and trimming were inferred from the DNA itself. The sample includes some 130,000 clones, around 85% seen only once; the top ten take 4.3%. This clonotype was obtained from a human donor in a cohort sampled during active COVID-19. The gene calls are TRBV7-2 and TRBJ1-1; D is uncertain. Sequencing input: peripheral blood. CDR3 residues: CASSQTSDEGEAFF. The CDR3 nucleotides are TGTGCCAGCAGCCAGACGTCGGATGAGGGTGAAGCTTTCTTT.